This T cell receptor beta chain was profiled in a study of regulatory T cells in long-lasting Graves disease. At least ten counts were recorded for this clonotype. Its antigen is currently unknown. The time point here: persistent/refractory GD, antithyroid drugs over 5 years with positive TRAb. PBMCs were the source of the RNA used for TCR sequencing. For TCR beta, libraries came from iRepertoire HTBI primers and Arm-PCR of CDR3 regions. TCRdb reanalysed the multiplex PCR reads using MiXCR and keeps one entry per CDR3 protein. The table lists roughly 500,000 distinct CDR3 sequences, 20% to 25% of them singletons. Whole-study results and caveats: The study found lower TCR diversity in persistent Graves' patients than in newly diagnosed ones.

Sample: peripheral blood mononuclear cells (PBMCs), taken when the disease was refractory, from a patient treated with antithyroid drugs. This receptor was taken from a female donor with Graves disease.

The CDR3 sequence: CSARSDRGLGAFF. The CDR3, as DNA: TGCAGTGCTAGGAGTGACAGGGGGTTGGGAGCTTTCTTT. The chain combines TRBV20-1 with TRBJ1-1, with TRBD1 matching over 9 bases. The length of the CDR3 is 13 residues. V trimming: 3 bases; J trimming: 10 bases; junction bases outside the gene matches: 9. CDR1 DFQATT and CDR2 SNEGSKA come from the germline V gene (reference sequence).